The next 32 T cell receptor beta chains were all read from a single sample in a study of STAT5B mutations in CD4+ large granular lymphocyte leukemia. Some clones are missing from TCRdb's copy, which holds only in-frame ones; the method was immunoSEQ multiplex PCR. The sample contains around 35,000 clones, about 70% of which appear only once. The specimen was CD4+ T cells from blood buffy coats. These TCRs come from a human donor in good health.

The gene calls are TRBV6-6 and TRBJ1-4; D possibly corresponds to TRBD1 (5 bases). Germline CDR1 reads MNHNY; CDR2 reads SVGAGI (reference sequence). The CDR3 sequence is 15 residues long. The V end was cut by 2 bases, the J end by 8 bases, with 15 bases between. The CDR3 sequence is CASSYLGPHGEKLFF. CDR3 coding DNA: TGTGCCAGCAGTTACCTGGGGCCTCATGGGGAAAAACTGTTTTTT.

This sequence joins TRBV6-6 and TRBJ2-5, with D tentatively TRBD2 (7 bases). The ends were cut back, 6 bases at V and 4 bases at J, with 18 bases in the middle. The CDR3 consists of 15 residues. Germline CDR1 reads MNHNY; CDR2 reads SVGAGI (reference sequence). The CDR3 region is CASSLLGGGGETQYF. The CDR3 DNA sequence: TGTGCCAGCAGCCTACTCGGGGGCGGGGGAGAGACCCAGTACTTC.

The V call is TRBV7-2, the J call TRBJ2-3; D might be TRBD1 or TRBD2, each matching 6 bases. Trimming shortened V by 1 base and J by 2 bases, and 10 bases separated the two germline ends. The CDR3 runs 15 residues. Germline CDR1 reads SGHTA; CDR2 reads FQGNSA. The CDR3 sequence is CASSLDGGSTDTQYF. The CDR3 coding sequence is TGTGCCAGCAGCTTAGACGGGGGCTCCACAGATACGCAGTATTTT.

The CDR3 protein is CASSGLAGNTGELFF. The CDR3 DNA reads as TGTGCCAGCAGTGGACTAGCGGGGAACACCGGGGAGCTGTTTTTT. The chain combines TRBV6-5 with TRBJ2-2, with 11 bases aligning to TRBD2. Germline CDR1 is MNHEY and CDR2 is SVGAGI. This CDR3 contains 15 residues. Germline trimming cut 5 bases from V and 1 base from J; bases unmatched to any gene: 0.

The V call is TRBV5-1, the J call TRBJ2-1, with 7 bases lining up with TRBD1. Trimming took 2 bases from V and 9 from J; bases not matched to a gene: 8. The CDR3 is 14 residues long. CDR1 and CDR2 (germline): SGHRS, YFSETQ. The CDR3 loop is CASSLGDRAVEQFF. The CDR3 DNA reads TGCGCCAGCAGCTTAGGCGACAGGGCGGTTGAGCAGTTCTTC.

The chain uses TRBV7-2 and TRBJ2-1; D is unclear. The CDR3 covers 16 residues. Trimming took off 8 bases at V and 4 bases at J, with 21 bases between the two ends. Germline values: CDR1 SGHTA, CDR2 FQGNSA. Written as DNA, the CDR3 is TGTGCCAGCCAGTCGCGTTCGGCTAGTGTTTACAATGAGCAGTTCTTC. Its translation: CASQSRSASVYNEQFF.

The rearrangement joins TRBV30 to TRBJ2-2, with D possibly being TRBD1 or TRBD2 (5 bases each). The V and J ends lost 5 bases and 1 base respectively, with 11 bases between them. Germline CDR1 and CDR2: GTSNPN and SVGIG (reference sequence). CDR3 length: 14 residues. In nucleotides, the CDR3 is TGTGCCTGGTCCCCGGGGCTGAACACCGGGGAGCTGTTTTTT. This codes for CAWSPGLNTGELFF. The full variable domain, rest sourced from reference TRBV30 and TRBJ2-2, is SQTIHQWPATLVQPVGSPLSLECTVEGTSNPNLYWYRQAAGRGLQLLFYSVGIGQISSEVPQNLSASRPQDRQFILSSKKLLLSDSGFYLCAWSPGLNTGELFFGEGSRLTVL.

The genes are TRBV18 and TRBJ2-5; the D gene is possibly TRBD2 (7 bases). The CDR3 is 16 amino acids. CDR1 is KGHSH and CDR2 is LQKENI in the germline V gene. V was pared by 4 bases and J by 4 bases, with 19 bases between. The CDR3 spells CASSRFGGGQGETQYF. Here the CDR3 DNA reads TGTGCCAGCTCACGGTTCGGCGGGGGCCAGGGAGAGACCCAGTACTTC. Together with reference TRBV18 and TRBJ2-5, the CDR3 gives the full variable domain: NAGVMQNPRHLVRRRGQEARLRCSPMKGHSHVYWYRQLPEEGLKFMVYLQKENIIDESGMPKERFSAEFPKEGPSILRIQQVVRGDSAAYFCASSRFGGGQGETQYFGPGTRLLVL.

The chain employs TRBV9 and TRBJ2-1; D is undetermined. CDR1 is SGDLS and CDR2 is YYNGEE in the germline V gene. Trimming removed 2 bases at V and 0 bases at J, with 9 bases between. The CDR3 runs to 15 residues. DNA of the CDR3: TGTGCCAGCAGCGTTCGGTTGAGCTCCTACAATGAGCAGTTCTTC. Protein sequence: CASSVRLSSYNEQFF.

The chain carries TRBV7-2 and TRBJ1-2, with D perhaps TRBD1 (5 bases). The CDR3 consists of 15 residues. Trimming left V 0 bases short and J 5 bases short, with 13 bases between. CDR1 and CDR2 from the germline V gene are SGHTA and FQGNSA. The CDR3 DNA reads TGTGCCAGCAGCTTAGCCGCGGGGACGGGGTATGGCTACACCTTC. Encoded protein: CASSLAAGTGYGYTF.

The V gene is TRBV4-2, the J gene TRBJ1-4, with a tentative D call TRBD1 (5 bases). Trimming shortened V by 1 base and J by 1 base, and 7 bases separated the two germline ends. The CDR3 covers 15 residues. From germline, CDR1 is LGHNA and CDR2 YNFKEQ. This CDR3 is CASSQATETNEKLFF. CDR3 nucleotide sequence: TGTGCCAGCAGCCAAGCGACAGAAACTAATGAAAAACTGTTTTTT.

V gene TRBV2 combines with J gene TRBJ2-3; 9 positions match TRBD1. Looked up from germline, CDR1 is SNHLY and CDR2 is FYNNEI. After removal of 2 bases from V and 2 bases from J, the junction contained 5 bases not matched to a gene. This CDR3 spans 16 amino acids. The DNA of the CDR3 is TGTGCCAGCAGTGAACAAACAGGGGGCTTCACAGATACGCAGTATTTT. Translation: CASSEQTGGFTDTQYF.

In nucleotides, the CDR3 is TGTGCCAGCAGCTCCACGTACCAAGAGACCCAGTACTTC. It encodes CASSSTYQETQYF. V gene TRBV7-2 combines with J gene TRBJ2-5; D remains ambiguous. Between the trimmed V and J ends, which lost 4 bases and 0 bases, there was a span of 6 bases. The CDR3 extends over 13 amino acids. Germline V gene data show CDR1 as SGHTA and CDR2 as FQGNSA.

This clone occurred a few times. V usage is TRBV6-1 and J usage is TRBJ1-2; 7 positions match TRBD1. Unmatched junction bases numbered 15, after V lost 7 bases and J lost 7 bases. Germline V gene data show CDR1 as MNHNS and CDR2 as SASEGT. This CDR3 comprises 15 residues. CDR3 nucleotide sequence: TGTGCCAGCATTCTGGAGGCGACAGGGTGGAGTGGCTACACCTTC. Protein product: CASILEATGWSGYTF.

The chain employs TRBV10-1 and TRBJ1-1, with a tentative D call TRBD1 (6 bases). V was clipped by 4 bases and J by 3 bases, with 9 bases between them. The length of the CDR3 is 13 residues. The germline CDR1 and CDR2 sequences are WNHNN and SYGVQD (reference sequence). The CDR3 loop is CASSGNRDTEAFF. DNA of the CDR3: TGCGCCAGCAGTGGAAACAGGGACACTGAAGCTTTCTTT.

The rearrangement uses TRBV7-3 and TRBJ2-2, with a tentative D call TRBD2 (6 bases). Trimming shortened V by 5 bases and J by 6 bases, and 13 bases separated the two germline ends. Germline values: CDR1 SGHTA, CDR2 FQGTGA. This CDR3 is built from 14 residues. CDR3 residues: CASSLLRESGELFF. CDR3 DNA: TGTGCCAGCAGCCTACTCCGGGAGTCCGGGGAGCTGTTTTTT.

The V call is TRBV11-2, the J call TRBJ2-5; the match to TRBD2 covers 8 bases. This CDR3 region has 14 residues. Per the germline V gene, CDR1 is SGHAT and CDR2 is FQNNGV. J lost 4 bases, V lost 6 bases, and 7 bases had no gene match. CDR3: CASRRSLAGETQYF. CDR3 sequence (DNA): TGTGCCAGCAGACGATCGCTAGCGGGAGAGACCCAGTACTTC.

V and J are TRBV10-2 and TRBJ2-1; 9 bases agree with TRBD2. CDR3 length: 18 amino acids. Germline-derived CDR1 and CDR2 are WSHSY and SAAADI. V was pared by 0 bases and J by 7 bases, with 13 bases of the junction left unmatched. Here the CDR3 reads CASSESPLVAGARNEQFF. Here the CDR3 DNA reads TGCGCCAGCAGTGAGTCTCCGCTGGTAGCGGGAGCGCGGAATGAGCAGTTCTTC.

CDR3 in DNA: TGTGCCATCAGGGACCCGGGACAGAGCAATCAGCCCCAGCATTTT. It yields the protein CAIRDPGQSNQPQHF. This chain links TRBV10-3 with TRBJ1-5; 7 bases line up with TRBD1. Trimming took 6 bases from V and 1 from J; bases not matched to a gene: 6. The CDR3 extends over 15 amino acids. Germline CDR1 is ENHRY and CDR2 is SYGVKD.

J is TRBJ2-1 and V is TRBV9; D perhaps matches TRBD1 (5 bases). V lost 4 bases to trimming and J lost 2 bases, with 10 bases between them. This CDR3 contains 14 residues. Looked up from germline, CDR1 is SGDLS and CDR2 is YYNGEE. The CDR3 loop is CASSYQGTYNEQFF. The CDR3, as DNA: TGTGCCAGCAGCTATCAGGGTACCTACAATGAGCAGTTCTTC.

V usage is TRBV2 and J usage is TRBJ1-6; no reliable D call. V was cut by 7 bases and J by 7 bases, with 11 bases left in between. The germline gives CDR1 SNHLY, CDR2 FYNNEI. The CDR3 runs to 13 residues. Here the CDR3 reads CASKVGLNSPLHF. Here the CDR3 DNA reads TGTGCCAGCAAAGTCGGCTTGAATTCACCCCTCCACTTT.

The rearrangement joins TRBV27 to TRBJ1-4; D is possibly TRBD1 (6 bases). Germline loops: CDR1 MNHEY, CDR2 SMNVEV (reference sequence). The length of the CDR3 is 13 residues. Trimming shortened V by 6 bases and J by 8 bases, and 13 bases separated the two germline ends. CDR3 nucleotides: TGTGCCAGCAGGGGGGGGGCCTGGGAAAAACTGTTTTTT. It codes for CASRGGAWEKLFF.

The genes are TRBV19 and TRBJ1-1; 9 positions agree with TRBD1. The CDR3 loop spans 14 amino acids. Losses at the gene ends were 7 bases for V and 4 bases for J; bases not matched to a gene: 7. Germline lookup yields CDR1 LNHDA and CDR2 SQIVND (reference sequence). The CDR3: CASTVTGGGTEAFF. CDR3 nucleotides: TGTGCCAGTACCGTGACAGGGGGGGGCACTGAAGCTTTCTTT.

The count of this clone is one. This chain joins TRBV19 and TRBJ2-1, with unresolved D. V gave up 4 bases and J gave up 6 bases, with 13 bases separating them. Germline V CDR1 and CDR2: LNHDA, SQIVND (reference sequence). This CDR3 is 14 amino acids long. The CDR3 region is CASSTPRRSNEQFF. CDR3 in DNA: TGTGCCAGTAGTACCCCCCGCAGGTCCAATGAGCAGTTCTTC. Full variable domain (missing parts from reference TRBV19 and TRBJ2-1): DGGITQSPKYLFRKEGQNVTLSCEQNLNHDAMYWYRQDPGQGLRLIYYSQIVNDFQKGDIAEGYSVSREKKESFPLTVTSAQKNPTAFYLCASSTPRRSNEQFFGPGTRLTVL.

The chain joins TRBV19 to TRBJ1-4; tentatively, D is TRBD1 (6 bases). Per germline, CDR1 LNHDA and CDR2 SQIVND (reference sequence). Deletions cut 6 bases from V and 2 bases from J, with 10 bases between. CDR3 length: 14 residues. The CDR3 nucleotides are TGTGCCAGTAGCGTAACAGGGACTAATGAAAAACTGTTTTTT. This codes for CASSVTGTNEKLFF.

This clone was counted only a few times. CDR3 coding DNA: TGTGCCAGCAGCGGTCGGGACGGAGCCTACGAGCAGTACTTC. Encoded protein: CASSGRDGAYEQYF. V and J are TRBV11-3 and TRBJ2-7; D possibly matches TRBD1 or TRBD2 (5 bases each). The CDR3 loop spans 14 amino acids. CDR1 is SGHNT, CDR2 YENEEA, per germline. Trimming shortened V by 5 bases and J by 2 bases, and 13 bases separated the two germline ends.

CDR3 bases: TGTGCCAGCAGCCTGGGACCGTCAAGCTCCTACAATGAGCAGTTCTTC. It encodes CASSLGPSSSYNEQFF. The chain is built from TRBV14 and TRBJ2-1, with D perhaps given as TRBD1 or TRBD2 (5 bases each). V lost 4 bases and J 0 bases, leaving 13 bases between the germline ends. The CDR3 sequence is 16 residues long. The germline V gene has CDR1 SGHDN and CDR2 FVKESK.

The chain has TRBV9 and TRBJ1-3, with D hard to call. V was trimmed by 0 bases and J by 4 bases, leaving 5 bases between them. Germline loops: CDR1 SGDLS, CDR2 YYNGEE. The CDR3 runs to 13 residues. The CDR3 bases are TGTGCCAGCAGCGTAGTTCCCGGAAACACCATATATTTT. Protein sequence: CASSVVPGNTIYF. The whole variable domain, filled in from reference TRBV9 and TRBJ1-3, reads DSGVTQTPKHLITATGQRVTLRCSPRSGDLSVYWYQQSLDQGLQFLIQYYNGEERAKGNILERFSAQQFPDLHSELNLSSLELGDSALYFCASSVVPGNTIYFGEGSWLTVV.

This clone has more than one count but fewer than ten. The rearrangement joins TRBV2 to TRBJ1-4, with D possibly matching TRBD1 (5 bases). Looked up from germline, CDR1 is SNHLY and CDR2 is FYNNEI. Trimming stripped 3 bases from V and 10 bases from J, with 15 bases between. This CDR3 has 14 amino acids. The CDR3 sequence is CASSDYTGGSKLFF. The DNA of the CDR3 is TGTGCCAGCAGTGATTACACAGGAGGATCAAAACTGTTTTTT. The whole variable domain, remainder taken from reference TRBV2 and TRBJ1-4, is EPEVTQTPSHQVTQMGQEVILRCVPISNHLYFYWYRQILGQKVEFLVSFYNNEISEKSEIFDDQFSVERPDGSNFTLKIRSTKLEDSAMYFCASSDYTGGSKLFFGSGTQLSVL.

The chain uses TRBV9 and TRBJ2-3; D possibly corresponds to TRBD2 (5 bases). Germline CDR1 reads SGDLS; CDR2 reads YYNGEE. This CDR3 is 15 amino acids long. Trimming pared 5 bases from V and 1 base from J, leaving 14 bases between. The CDR3, as DNA: TGTGCCAGCAGTTGGTCAGAGGGAGGCACAGATACGCAGTATTTT. Translation: CASSWSEGGTDTQYF.

The V gene is TRBV11-3, the J gene TRBJ2-5; D unresolved. Germline V gene data show CDR1 as SGHNT and CDR2 as YENEEA. Trimming removed 5 bases from V and 5 bases from J, with 15 bases in between. CDR3 length equals 14 residues. CDR3 sequence reads: CASSPSRGSETQYF. The CDR3 nucleotides read TGTGCCAGCAGCCCCAGTCGTGGGTCGGAGACCCAGTACTTC.

The rearrangement links TRBV18 to TRBJ1-2, with D possibly TRBD1 on 6 matching bases. The germline V gene has CDR1 KGHSH and CDR2 LQKENI. The CDR3 runs to 16 residues. The germline V and J ends were trimmed by 1 base and 3 bases, with 15 bases remaining between them. In DNA, the CDR3 is TGTGCCAGCTCACCACGGGGGGCCCAGGGCTACTATGGCTACACCTTC. Translated: CASSPRGAQGYYGYTF. Full variable domain (remainder filled in from reference TRBV18 and TRBJ1-2): NAGVMQNPRHLVRRRGQEARLRCSPMKGHSHVYWYRQLPEEGLKFMVYLQKENIIDESGMPKERFSAEFPKEGPSILRIQQVVRGDSAAYFCASSPRGAQGYYGYTFGSGTRLTVV.